This TCR beta chain was recorded in a study of T cells in localized non-small cell lung cancer. About this clone: Its antigen remains unknown.

The germline V gene has CDR1 PRHDT and CDR2 FYEKMQ (reference sequence). The CDR3 sequence is 16 residues long. V was pared by 0 bases and J by 1 base, with 0 bases of the junction left unmatched. Whole-study findings and limits: Analysis by sequencing included only one tumor region, so heterogeneity remains possible. Adjacent lung was found to contain a median about 55 of the top 100 tumor clones.

The protocol was immunoSEQ multiplex PCR, while the TCRdb copy is restricted to in-frame clones and leaves out a portion. The data hold 25,000 to 30,000 clones, with approximately 90% observed a single time. The chain links TRBV13 to TRBJ2-1; 10 bases match TRBD2. The receptor comes from a female donor aged 60 or older with stage III squamous cell lung carcinoma. The material sequenced was peripheral blood, taken before any cancer treatment. This chain's CDR3 is CASSLGLAGSYNEQFF. CDR3 sequence (DNA): TGTGCCAGCAGCTTAGGACTAGCGGGGTCCTACAATGAGCAGTTCTTC.